Below are 14 T cell receptor beta chains sequenced from a single sample in a study of blood T cell repertoires in COVID-19. Libraries were prepared by immunoSEQ multiplex PCR; TCRdb keeps only in-frame clonotypes and omits some of them. The repertoire consists of about 250,000 clones, with roughly 91% occurring once and the leading ten covering 0.99%. Sequencing was carried out using peripheral blood. These receptor sequences come from a woman in her 40s who had recovered from COVID-19.

The J gene is TRBJ1-2, the V gene TRBV7-8, with 12 positions matching TRBD1. Germline CDR1 SGHVS, CDR2 FQNEAQ. Germline trimming cut 2 bases from V and 4 bases from J; bases unmatched to any gene: 5. The CDR3 runs to 16 residues. CDR3 amino acids: CASSLRDRGRGYGYTF. DNA for the CDR3: TGTGCCAGCAGCTTAAGGGACAGGGGGCGCGGCTATGGCTACACCTTC.

The chain employs TRBV27 and TRBJ2-1, with 8 nucleotides matching TRBD2. CDR1 is MNHEY, CDR2 SMNVEV, per germline (reference sequence). The CDR3 is made up of 16 amino acids. Trimming removed 5 bases from V and 2 bases from J; junction bases left unmatched: 8. The CDR3: CASSPRTSYAYNEQFF. In nucleotides, the CDR3 is TGTGCCAGCAGTCCCCGGACTAGCTACGCCTACAATGAGCAGTTCTTC.

CDR3 DNA: TGTGCCAGCAGCCGAGGGACTAGCGGGAGCCACGAGCAGTACTTC. This sequence encodes CASSRGTSGSHEQYF. V and J are TRBV27 and TRBJ2-7; 14 positions agree with TRBD2. The germline gives CDR1 MNHEY, CDR2 SMNVEV (reference sequence). The CDR3 spans 15 residues. V lost 6 bases and J lost 5; bases outside the gene matches: 6.

This clone was picked up a small number of times. V and J are TRBV6-5 and TRBJ1-1; TRBD1 might be the D (6 bases). CDR1 MNHEY and CDR2 SVGAGI come from the germline V gene. This CDR3 has 12 amino acids. The V and J ends lost 6 bases and 7 bases respectively, with 12 bases between them. The CDR3 DNA reads as TGTGCCAGCAGCCCGGTAGGGGGTGAAGCTTTCTTT. Its translation: CASSPVGGEAFF.

The CDR3 bases are TGTGCCAGCAGCTGGAGGACAGGTCCTAACTATGGCTACACCTTC. Translated, it gives CASSWRTGPNYGYTF. The J gene is TRBJ1-2, the V gene TRBV5-4; 7 bases match TRBD1. Unmatched junction bases numbered 5, after V lost 3 bases and J lost 0 bases. Germline CDR1 and CDR2: SGHNT and YYREEE (reference sequence). CDR3 length equals 15 residues.

The sample holds one count of this clone. The V call is TRBV30, the J call TRBJ1-1; the D gene is possibly TRBD1 (5 bases). Germline CDR1 GTSNPN, CDR2 SVGIG (reference sequence). This CDR3 has 13 amino acids. The V and J ends lost 5 bases and 4 bases respectively, with 14 bases between them. CDR3 coding DNA: TGTGCCTGGGGGGCCAACCGGGGCACTGAAGCTTTCTTT. Its protein is CAWGANRGTEAFF.

On this clone itself: This same CDR3 is encoded by further DNA sequences in the sample. The V call is TRBV27, the J call TRBJ1-5; no reliable D call. The V end lost 3 bases, the J end lost 1 base, and 4 bases lay between the germline ends. The CDR3 spans 13 residues. The germline CDR1 and CDR2 sequences are MNHEY and SMNVEV (reference sequence). Written as DNA, the CDR3 is TGTGCCAGCAGTTTCTACAGCAATCAGCCCCAGCATTTT. It yields the protein CASSFYSNQPQHF.

This clone appeared many times. The chain employs TRBV12-3 or TRBV12-4 and TRBJ2-3; tentative D call: TRBD1 (5 bases). V lost 6 bases and J lost 4, with 11 bases in between. This CDR3 spans 13 amino acids. This CDR3 reads CASSPGQPDTQYF. The CDR3 bases are TGTGCCAGCAGCCCTGGACAACCAGATACGCAGTATTTT.

This sequence joins TRBV15 and TRBJ1-4, with 7 positions matching TRBD1. There are 16 residues in the CDR3. V lost 0 bases, J lost 7 bases, and 8 bases stayed unmatched. The germline CDR1 and CDR2 sequences are LNHNV and YYDKDF (reference sequence). Written as DNA, the CDR3 is TGTGCCACCAGCAGAGATCGGGAGGGGGCCCGTGAAAAACTGTTTTTT. Its protein is CATSRDREGAREKLFF.

The CDR3 loop reads CASSSSGARTDTQYF. CDR3 nucleotide sequence: TGTGCCAGCAGCTCTAGCGGAGCGCGCACAGATACGCAGTATTTT. The chain joins TRBV6-2 or TRBV6-3 to TRBJ2-3; 7 nucleotides agree with TRBD2. This CDR3 has 15 amino acids. J was trimmed by 1 base and V by 6 bases; bases with no gene match: 7. Germline V gives CDR1 MNHEY, CDR2 SVGEGT.

The count of this clone is one. The genes are TRBV7-2 and TRBJ2-5; a weak D match, TRBD2 (5 bases). The CDR3 length is 17 residues. Deletions cut 5 bases from V and 4 bases from J, with 23 bases between. Germline values: CDR1 SGHTA, CDR2 FQGNSA. DNA for the CDR3: TGTGCCAGCAGCAAACGGGGTAGCCCCCTGAGTCCAGAGACCCAGTACTTC. It specifies CASSKRGSPLSPETQYF.

CDR3 sequence: CASSPDSGRAGGELFF. DNA of the CDR3: TGTGCCAGCAGCCCAGATAGCGGGAGGGCCGGCGGGGAGCTGTTTTTT. The gene calls are TRBV5-6 and TRBJ2-2, with TRBD2 identical over 11 bases. CDR3 length: 16 amino acids. Germline trimming cut 4 bases from V and 7 bases from J; bases unmatched to any gene: 9. The V gene's germline CDR1 is SGHDT and CDR2 YYEEEE.

On this clone: The sample contains more than one DNA sequence encoding this CDR3. This sequence joins TRBV27 and TRBJ2-3; TRBD2 might be the D (5 bases). Germline CDR1 reads MNHEY; CDR2 reads SMNVEV (reference sequence). CDR3 length: 13 amino acids. The V end was cut by 0 bases, the J end by 4 bases, with 5 bases between. The CDR3 is CASSLSRADTQYF. CDR3 DNA sequence: TGTGCCAGCAGTTTATCGAGGGCAGATACGCAGTATTTT.

A single count supports this clone. This rearrangement joins TRBV10-3 to TRBJ1-1; 9 nucleotides agree with TRBD1. The CDR3 has 13 amino acids. The trim removed 6 bases at V and 4 bases at J, leaving 3 bases unmatched. Germline assignment: CDR1 ENHRY and CDR2 SYGVKD. This CDR3 reads CAIRQGAVTEAFF. The CDR3 DNA sequence: TGTGCCATCAGACAGGGGGCGGTCACTGAAGCTTTCTTT.